This T cell receptor beta chain stems from a study of blood T cell repertoires in COVID-19. Study context: COVID-19 samples, acute and convalescent, were from the United States, Italy and Spain. Sample material is recorded as cDNA or gDNA derived from T cells, B-cell-depleted T cells, or PBMCs.

As processed by the authors: For nucleated cells, counts were estimated from reference gene primer amplification. Some clones are missing from TCRdb's copy, which holds only in-frame ones; the method was immunoSEQ multiplex PCR. That table supplies the V and J calls and clone size; D and trimming were determined from the DNA. The sample records fewer than 200,000 clones, around 74% being singletons. Germline values: CDR1 MNHEY, CDR2 SMNVEV (reference sequence). The CDR3 consists of 17 residues. V was pared by 3 bases and J by 5 bases, with 10 bases of the junction left unmatched. The receptor's source is a woman older than 75 with acute or convalescent COVID-19. The chain carries TRBV27 and TRBJ2-7; 13 nucleotides align to TRBD2. Sequencing was carried out using peripheral blood. In DNA, the CDR3 is TGTGCCAGCAGTTTGGGACTGCCGACTAGCGGGAGGCACGAGCAGTACTTC. As protein: CASSLGLPTSGRHEQYF.